This T cell receptor beta chain was recovered during a study of blood T cell repertoires in COVID-19. Whole-study context: PBMCs, B-cell-depleted T cells, or T cells were the source of the cDNA or gDNA that made up the material.

Method: immunoSEQ multiplex PCR; TCRdb's copy keeps in-frame clones and lacks some. Of roughly 180,000 clones in the sample, over 70% are singletons; the top ten hold 17%. V shed 4 bases and J shed 11 bases, with 24 bases lying between them. The CDR3 is 16 residues long. The germline V gene encodes CDR1 LGHNA and CDR2 YNFKEQ. Sequenced sample: peripheral blood. The TCR sequence derives from a man between 60 and 75 years old with active or convalescent COVID-19. V is TRBV4-2 and J is TRBJ2-1; D is possibly TRBD2 (5 bases). In nucleotides, the CDR3 is TGTGCCAGCAGCCCAGACAAAACCGAACTAGGCCAAAAGCAGTTCTTC. Its translation: CASSPDKTELGQKQFF.